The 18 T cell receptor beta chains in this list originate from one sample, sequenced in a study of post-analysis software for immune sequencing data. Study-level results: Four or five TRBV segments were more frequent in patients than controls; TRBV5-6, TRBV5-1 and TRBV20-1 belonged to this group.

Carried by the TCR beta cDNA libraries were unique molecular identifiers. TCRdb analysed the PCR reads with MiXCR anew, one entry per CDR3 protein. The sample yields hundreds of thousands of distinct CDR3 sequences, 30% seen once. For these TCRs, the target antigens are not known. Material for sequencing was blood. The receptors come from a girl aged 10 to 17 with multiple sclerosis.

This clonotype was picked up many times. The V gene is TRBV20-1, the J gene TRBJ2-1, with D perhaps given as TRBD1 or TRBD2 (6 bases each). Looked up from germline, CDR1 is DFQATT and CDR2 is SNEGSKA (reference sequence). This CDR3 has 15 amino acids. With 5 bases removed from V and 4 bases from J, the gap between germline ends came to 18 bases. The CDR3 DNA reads TGCAGTGCTGGAGGAGGGACATCGGTTTACAATGAGCAGTTCTTC. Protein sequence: CSAGGGTSVYNEQFF.

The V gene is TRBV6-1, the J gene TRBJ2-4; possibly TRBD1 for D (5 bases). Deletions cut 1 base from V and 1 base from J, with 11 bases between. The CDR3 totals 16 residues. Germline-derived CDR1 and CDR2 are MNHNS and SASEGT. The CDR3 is CASSEGGAWAKNIQYF. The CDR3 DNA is TGTGCCAGCAGTGAAGGTGGGGCTTGGGCCAAAAACATTCAGTACTTC.

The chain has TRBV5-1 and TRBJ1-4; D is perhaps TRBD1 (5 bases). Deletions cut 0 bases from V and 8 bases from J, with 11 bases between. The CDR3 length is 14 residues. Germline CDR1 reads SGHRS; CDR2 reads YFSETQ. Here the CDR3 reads CASSLATGEEKLFF. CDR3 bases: TGCGCCAGCAGCTTGGCGACGGGGGAGGAAAAACTGTTTTTT. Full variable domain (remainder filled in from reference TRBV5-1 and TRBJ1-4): KAGVTQTPRYLIKTRGQQVTLSCSPISGHRSVSWYQQTPGQGLQFLFEYFSETQRNKGNFPGRFSGRQFSNSRSEMNVSTLELGDSALYLCASSLATGEEKLFFGSGTQLSVL.

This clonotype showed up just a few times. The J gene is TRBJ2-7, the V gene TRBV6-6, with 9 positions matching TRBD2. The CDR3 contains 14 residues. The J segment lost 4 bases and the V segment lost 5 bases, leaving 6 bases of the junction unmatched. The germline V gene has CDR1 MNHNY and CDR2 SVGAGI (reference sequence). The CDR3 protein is CASSPRLAVYEQYF. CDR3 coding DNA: TGTGCCAGCAGTCCCCGACTAGCGGTTTACGAGCAGTACTTC.

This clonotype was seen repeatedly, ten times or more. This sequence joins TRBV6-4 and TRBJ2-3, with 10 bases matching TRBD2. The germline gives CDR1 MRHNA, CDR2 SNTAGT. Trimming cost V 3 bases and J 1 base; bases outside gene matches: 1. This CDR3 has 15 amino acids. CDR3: CASSEGTSGTDTQYF. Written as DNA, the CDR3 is TGTGCCAGCAGTGAGGGGACTAGCGGCACAGATACGCAGTATTTT.

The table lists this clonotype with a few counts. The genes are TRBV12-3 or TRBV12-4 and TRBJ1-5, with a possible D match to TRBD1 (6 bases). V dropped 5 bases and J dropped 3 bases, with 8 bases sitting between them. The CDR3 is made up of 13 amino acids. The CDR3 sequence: CASSRTVNQPQHF. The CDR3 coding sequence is TGTGCCAGCAGTAGGACAGTCAATCAGCCCCAGCATTTT.

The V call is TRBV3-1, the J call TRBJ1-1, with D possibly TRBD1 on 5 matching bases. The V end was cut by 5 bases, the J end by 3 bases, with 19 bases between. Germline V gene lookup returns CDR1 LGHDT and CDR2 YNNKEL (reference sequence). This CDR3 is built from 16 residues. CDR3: CASSAPLQERDTEAFF. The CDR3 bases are TGTGCCAGCAGCGCTCCATTACAGGAACGGGACACTGAAGCTTTCTTT.

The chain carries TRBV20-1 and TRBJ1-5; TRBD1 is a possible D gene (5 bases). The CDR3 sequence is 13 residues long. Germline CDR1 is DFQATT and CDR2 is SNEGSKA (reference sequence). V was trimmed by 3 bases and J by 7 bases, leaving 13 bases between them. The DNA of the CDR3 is TGCAGTGCTAGCGTGACAGAGGGGCAGCCCCAGCATTTT. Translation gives CSASVTEGQPQHF.

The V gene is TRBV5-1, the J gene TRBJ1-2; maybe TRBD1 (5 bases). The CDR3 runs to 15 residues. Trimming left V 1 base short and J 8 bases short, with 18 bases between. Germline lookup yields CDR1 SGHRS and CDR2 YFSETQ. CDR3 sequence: CASSLTWDGRQGYTF. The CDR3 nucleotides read TGCGCCAGCAGCTTGACCTGGGACGGCCGCCAGGGCTACACCTTC. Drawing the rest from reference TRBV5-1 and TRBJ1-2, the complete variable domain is KAGVTQTPRYLIKTRGQQVTLSCSPISGHRSVSWYQQTPGQGLQFLFEYFSETQRNKGNFPGRFSGRQFSNSRSEMNVSTLELGDSALYLCASSLTWDGRQGYTFGSGTRLTVV.

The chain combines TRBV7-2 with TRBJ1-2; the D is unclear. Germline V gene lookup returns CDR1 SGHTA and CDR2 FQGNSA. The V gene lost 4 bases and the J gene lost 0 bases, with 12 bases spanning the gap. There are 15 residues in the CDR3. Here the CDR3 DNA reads TGTGCCAGCAGCTCGGACGGGTTCCCTAACTATGGCTACACCTTC. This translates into CASSSDGFPNYGYTF.

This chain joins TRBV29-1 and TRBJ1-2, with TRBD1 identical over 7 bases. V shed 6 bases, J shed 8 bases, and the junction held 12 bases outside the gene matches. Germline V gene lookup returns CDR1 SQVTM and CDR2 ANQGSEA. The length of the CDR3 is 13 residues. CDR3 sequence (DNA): TGCAGCGTAGCAAAAACAGGGGAAAGGGGCTACACCTTC. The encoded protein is CSVAKTGERGYTF.

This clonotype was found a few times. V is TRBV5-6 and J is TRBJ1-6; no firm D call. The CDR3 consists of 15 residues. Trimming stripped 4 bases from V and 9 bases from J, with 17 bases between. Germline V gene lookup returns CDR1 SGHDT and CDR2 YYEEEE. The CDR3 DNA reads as TGTGCCAGCAGCCCGAGGCCAGGTCCAAGTTCACCCCTCCACTTT. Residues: CASSPRPGPSSPLHF.

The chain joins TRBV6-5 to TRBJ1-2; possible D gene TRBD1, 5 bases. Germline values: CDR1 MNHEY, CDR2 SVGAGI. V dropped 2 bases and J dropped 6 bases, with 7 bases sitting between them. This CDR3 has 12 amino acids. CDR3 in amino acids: CASSYRGHGYTF. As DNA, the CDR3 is TGTGCCAGCAGTTACAGGGGTCATGGCTACACCTTC.

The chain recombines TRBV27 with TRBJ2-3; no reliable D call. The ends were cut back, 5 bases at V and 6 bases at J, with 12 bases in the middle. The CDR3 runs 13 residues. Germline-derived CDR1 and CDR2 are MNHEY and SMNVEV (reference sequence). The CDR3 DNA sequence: TGTGCCAGCAGTGCCCCCCCGTTGGATACGCAGTATTTT. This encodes CASSAPPLDTQYF.

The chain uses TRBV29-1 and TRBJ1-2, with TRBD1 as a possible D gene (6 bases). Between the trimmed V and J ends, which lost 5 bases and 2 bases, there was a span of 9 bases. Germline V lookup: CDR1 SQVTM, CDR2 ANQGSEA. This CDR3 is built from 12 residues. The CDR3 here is CSVRDTNYGYTF. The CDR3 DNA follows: TGCAGCGTTCGGGACACAAACTATGGCTACACCTTC.

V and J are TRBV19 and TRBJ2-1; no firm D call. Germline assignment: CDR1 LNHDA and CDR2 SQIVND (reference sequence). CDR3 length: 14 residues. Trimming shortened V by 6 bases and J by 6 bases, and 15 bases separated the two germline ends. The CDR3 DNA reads TGTGCCAGTAGCCGAGACATTCAGCTCAATGAGCAGTTCTTC. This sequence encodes CASSRDIQLNEQFF. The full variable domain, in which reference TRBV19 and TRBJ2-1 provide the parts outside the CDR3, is DGGITQSPKYLFRKEGQNVTLSCEQNLNHDAMYWYRQDPGQGLRLIYYSQIVNDFQKGDIAEGYSVSREKKESFPLTVTSAQKNPTAFYLCASSRDIQLNEQFFGPGTRLTVL.

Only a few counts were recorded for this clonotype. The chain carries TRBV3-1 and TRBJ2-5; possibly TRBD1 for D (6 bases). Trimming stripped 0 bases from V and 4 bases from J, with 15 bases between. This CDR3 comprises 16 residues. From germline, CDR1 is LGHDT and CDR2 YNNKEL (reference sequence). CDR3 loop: CASSQDLARGTETQYF. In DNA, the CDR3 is TGTGCCAGCAGCCAAGATCTCGCCAGGGGAACAGAGACCCAGTACTTC.

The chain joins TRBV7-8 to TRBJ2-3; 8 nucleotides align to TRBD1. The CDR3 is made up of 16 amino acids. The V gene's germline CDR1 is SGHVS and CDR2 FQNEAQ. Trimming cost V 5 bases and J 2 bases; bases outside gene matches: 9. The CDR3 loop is CASSLDRANPTDTQYF. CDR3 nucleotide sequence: TGTGCCAGCAGCCTGGACAGGGCCAATCCCACAGATACGCAGTATTTT.